The 31 T cell receptor beta chains reported below all come from one sample, sequenced in a study of immune evolution from preneoplasia to lung adenocarcinoma. Produced via immunoSEQ multiplex PCR; TCRdb's table is partial and in-frame only. The table lists 4,000 to 5,500 clones, just over 75% of them singletons, with less than 9% in the top ten. Sequencing was carried out using FFPE adjacent normal lung tissue. Receptors originate from a person aged 55-85 years with lung adenocarcinoma.

With respect to this clone: The same CDR3 is also encoded by other DNA sequences in this sample. The chain employs TRBV5-4 and TRBJ2-3; 7 bases map to TRBD1. The length of the CDR3 is 15 residues. V lost 0 bases to trimming and J lost 3 bases; unmatched junction nucleotides: 4. Germline assignment: CDR1 SGHNT and CDR2 YYREEE (reference sequence). The CDR3 here is CASSLAQGVTDTQYF. In nucleotides, the CDR3 is TGTGCCAGCAGCTTGGCGCAGGGGGTTACAGATACGCAGTATTTT.

This chain joins TRBV5-6 and TRBJ1-5, with no clear D. The CDR3 spans 14 residues. With 2 bases removed from V and 11 bases from J, the gap between germline ends came to 17 bases. Germline V gene lookup returns CDR1 SGHDT and CDR2 YYEEEE. The CDR3 protein is CASSLRPASAAQHF. Written as DNA, the CDR3 is TGTGCCAGCAGCTTACGCCCTGCGTCTGCGGCCCAGCATTTT. Using reference TRBV5-6 and TRBJ1-5 for the parts outside the CDR3, the full variable domain is DAGVTQSPTHLIKTRGQQVTLRCSPKSGHDTVSWYQQALGQGPQFIFQYYEEEERQRGNFPDRFSGHQFPNYSSELNVNALLLGDSALYLCASSLRPASAAQHFGDGTRLSIL.

The chain is built from TRBV6-5 and TRBJ2-7; TRBD1 matches 8 bases. The trim removed 5 bases at V and 5 bases at J, leaving 8 bases unmatched. CDR3 length: 14 residues. CDR1 and CDR2 from the germline V gene are MNHEY and SVGAGI. The CDR3 region is CASSTTGGSHEQYF. The CDR3 nucleotides read TGTGCCAGCAGTACAACAGGGGGTAGCCACGAGCAGTACTTC.

The gene calls are TRBV6-1 and TRBJ2-7, with unresolved D. There are 14 residues in the CDR3. Germline assignment: CDR1 MNHNS and CDR2 SASEGT. Between the trimmed V and J ends, which lost 0 bases and 3 bases, there was a span of 9 bases. The CDR3 DNA sequence: TGTGCCAGCAGTGAAGCAGGCCAGGTCTACGAGCAGTACTTC. Protein product: CASSEAGQVYEQYF.

The chain combines TRBV4-3 with TRBJ2-1, with 7 nucleotides matching TRBD2. Germline V gene data show CDR1 as LGHNA and CDR2 as YSLEER. The CDR3 contains 16 residues. After removal of 0 bases from V and 2 bases from J, the junction contained 4 bases not matched to a gene. The CDR3 is CASSQESSGAYNEQFF. In DNA form, the CDR3 reads TGCGCCAGCAGCCAAGAATCCAGCGGGGCCTACAATGAGCAGTTCTTC.

The chain carries TRBV27 and TRBJ2-1; the match to TRBD1 covers 12 bases. Germline V gene lookup returns CDR1 MNHEY and CDR2 SMNVEV (reference sequence). The CDR3 extends over 15 amino acids. V shed 3 bases and J 7 bases; nucleotides not matched to a gene: 4. The CDR3 DNA follows: TGTGCCAGCAGTTTCGGGACAGGGGGCCGGAATGAGCAGTTCTTC. The encoded protein is CASSFGTGGRNEQFF.

This clone showed up just a few times. The chain links TRBV30 to TRBJ1-4; TRBD1 is a possible D gene (6 bases). V was clipped by 1 base and J by 11 bases, with 14 bases between them. Germline-derived CDR1 and CDR2 are GTSNPN and SVGIG (reference sequence). CDR3 length: 13 amino acids. Here the CDR3 DNA reads TGTGCCTGGAGTGGGGGGCTCTCCGGGAAACTGTTTTTT. Translating gives CAWSGGLSGKLFF.

The chain recombines TRBV4-3 with TRBJ1-3; D is ambiguous. Trimming stripped 0 bases from V and 8 bases from J, with 14 bases between. The CDR3 spans 15 residues. The germline V gene encodes CDR1 LGHNA and CDR2 YSLEER. This CDR3 is CASSQDSVLRDTIYF. CDR3 DNA sequence: TGCGCCAGCAGCCAAGATTCGGTCTTACGGGACACCATATATTTT.

This sequence joins TRBV7-8 and TRBJ1-6; no firm D call. Germline V gene sequence: CDR1 SGHVS, CDR2 FQNEAQ. V shed 3 bases and J shed 7 bases, with 4 bases lying between them. This CDR3 comprises 12 residues. CDR3 DNA sequence: TGTGCCAGCAGCTTTGAGAATTCACCCCTCCACTTT. It specifies CASSFENSPLHF.

In its sample, this clone was seen once. The chain recombines TRBV10-2 with TRBJ1-6; D remains ambiguous. This CDR3 has 14 amino acids. Germline lookup yields CDR1 WSHSY and CDR2 SAAADI. V was clipped by 4 bases and J by 10 bases, with 14 bases between them. This CDR3 reads CASSAVLNRSPLHF. The CDR3 DNA reads as TGCGCCAGCAGTGCCGTGTTAAATCGATCACCCCTCCACTTT.

V usage is TRBV19 and J usage is TRBJ2-7; D might be TRBD1 (5 bases). Germline lookup yields CDR1 LNHDA and CDR2 SQIVND (reference sequence). Between the trimmed V and J ends, which lost 4 bases and 0 bases, there was a span of 10 bases. The CDR3 is 14 amino acids. The CDR3 DNA is TGTGCCAGTAGTACAGGGATCCTCTCCTACGAGCAGTACTTC. The encoded protein is CASSTGILSYEQYF.

CDR3 nucleotide sequence: TGTGCCTGGTCGACAGGTTCCGAGCAGTACTTC. It is translated as CAWSTGSEQYF. V gene TRBV30 combines with J gene TRBJ2-7; D is perhaps TRBD1 (6 bases). V lost 5 bases, J lost 6 bases, and 11 bases lay in between. Germline V gives CDR1 GTSNPN, CDR2 SVGIG (reference sequence). The CDR3 has 11 residues.

The J gene is TRBJ1-4, the V gene TRBV28, with 10 bases fitting TRBD1. The V gene's germline CDR1 is MDHEN and CDR2 SYDVKM. The length of the CDR3 is 15 residues. The V segment lost 5 bases and the J segment 3 bases; nucleotides outside the gene matches: 3. The CDR3 region has the DNA TGTGCCAGCAGTCTTGGACAGGGGGCTAATGAAAAACTGTTTTTT. This codes for CASSLGQGANEKLFF.

The CDR3 loop is CASARGRLDGYTF. DNA of the CDR3: TGTGCCAGCGCGCGGGGGCGCTTAGACGGCTACACCTTC. V is TRBV2 and J is TRBJ1-2; TRBD1 might be the D (6 bases). The CDR3 loop spans 13 amino acids. The germline gives CDR1 SNHLY, CDR2 FYNNEI. The V gene lost 8 bases and the J gene lost 8 bases, with 18 bases spanning the gap. The variable domain in full, with the rest retrieved from reference TRBV2 and TRBJ1-2, is EPEVTQTPSHQVTQMGQEVILRCVPISNHLYFYWYRQILGQKVEFLVSFYNNEISEKSEIFDDQFSVERPDGSNFTLKIRSTKLEDSAMYFCASARGRLDGYTFGSGTRLTVV.

The CDR3 sequence is CAIRDRVSGNTIYF. For the CDR3, the DNA is TGTGCCATCAGGGACAGAGTCTCTGGAAACACCATATATTTT. The gene calls are TRBV10-3 and TRBJ1-3; the D gene is possibly TRBD1 (6 bases). The ends were cut back, 6 bases at V and 0 bases at J, with 9 bases in the middle. CDR1 is ENHRY, CDR2 SYGVKD, per germline. The CDR3 spans 14 residues.

The V call is TRBV21-1, the J call TRBJ2-5; TRBD1, the D gene given by the table, was not confirmed from the DNA. TRBV21-1 represents a pseudogene. The CDR3 extends over 12 amino acids. The DNA of the CDR3 is TGTGCCAGCAGCAAAGAAGGGGGGACCCAGTACTTC. Its translation: CASSKEGGTQYF.

J is TRBJ1-5 and V is TRBV7-9; D is ambiguous. The CDR3 runs 14 residues. With 1 base removed from V and 0 bases from J, the gap between germline ends came to 4 bases. The germline CDR1 and CDR2 sequences are SEHNR and FQNEAQ (reference sequence). CDR3 residues: CASSLGASNQPQHF. The CDR3 DNA is TGTGCCAGCAGCTTAGGGGCTAGCAATCAGCCCCAGCATTTT.

The gene calls are TRBV2 and TRBJ2-7; possible D gene TRBD1, 6 bases. Germline CDR1 reads SNHLY; CDR2 reads FYNNEI. This CDR3 spans 14 amino acids. V was trimmed by 6 bases and J by 0 bases, leaving 12 bases between them. The CDR3 reads CASSRRQDSYEQYF. The CDR3 DNA is TGTGCCAGCAGCCGTAGACAGGACTCCTACGAGCAGTACTTC. Full variable domain (remainder filled in from reference TRBV2 and TRBJ2-7): EPEVTQTPSHQVTQMGQEVILRCVPISNHLYFYWYRQILGQKVEFLVSFYNNEISEKSEIFDDQFSVERPDGSNFTLKIRSTKLEDSAMYFCASSRRQDSYEQYFGPGTRLTVT.

In this sample, this clone turned up once. The chain uses TRBV15 and TRBJ1-4, with a tentative D call TRBD1 (6 bases). CDR1 and CDR2 from the germline V gene are LNHNV and YYDKDF (reference sequence). The V end lost 4 bases, the J end lost 1 base, and 7 bases lay between the germline ends. There are 14 residues in the CDR3. CDR3 loop: CATSTGVTNEKLFF. The CDR3 coding sequence is TGTGCCACCAGCACAGGGGTAACTAATGAAAAACTGTTTTTT.

J is TRBJ1-3 and V is TRBV6-1, with D possibly being TRBD1 (6 bases). Germline V CDR1 and CDR2: MNHNS, SASEGT. This CDR3 is 15 amino acids long. The V and J ends lost 2 bases and 6 bases respectively, with 14 bases between them. The CDR3 coding sequence is TGTGCCAGCAGTGAAATAGGGGGGAGATTAAACACCATATATTTT. Residues: CASSEIGGRLNTIYF.

The J gene is TRBJ2-3, the V gene TRBV28; D may match TRBD1 or TRBD2 (5 bases each). V was cut by 6 bases and J by 4 bases, with 20 bases left in between. CDR3 size: 16 residues. Germline V lookup: CDR1 MDHEN, CDR2 SYDVKM. The CDR3 DNA reads as TGTGCCAGCAGCTTCGGGGCCCTGGGGTTTCCAGATACGCAGTATTTT. Its translation is CASSFGALGFPDTQYF.

The chain joins TRBV19 to TRBJ2-3; D gene unclear. Germline lookup yields CDR1 LNHDA and CDR2 SQIVND (reference sequence). CDR3 length equals 15 residues. Between the trimmed V and J ends, which lost 0 bases and 2 bases, there was a span of 9 bases. In DNA, the CDR3 is TGTGCCAGTAGTATAGATCTCTACAACACAGATACGCAGTATTTT. It yields the protein CASSIDLYNTDTQYF.

This rearrangement joins TRBV9 to TRBJ2-7; possibly TRBD2 for D (6 bases). CDR1 is SGDLS, CDR2 YYNGEE, per germline. Deletions cut 0 bases from V and 0 bases from J, with 13 bases between. CDR3 length: 16 residues. CDR3 in amino acids: CASSVGVGSASYEQYF. In DNA form, the CDR3 reads TGTGCCAGCAGCGTAGGGGTCGGGAGCGCCTCCTACGAGCAGTACTTC.

CDR3 coding DNA: TGTGCCAGCAGTTACTCGGCCGGCGGGGTCGAGACCCAGTACTTC. Amino acids: CASSYSAGGVETQYF. The chain employs TRBV6-5 and TRBJ2-5; D may be TRBD2 (6 bases). There are 15 residues in the CDR3. V was trimmed by 0 bases and J by 5 bases, leaving 13 bases between them. Germline CDR1 reads MNHEY; CDR2 reads SVGAGI.

This clone was seen more than once but under ten times. This chain joins TRBV2 and TRBJ2-5; D is undetermined. This CDR3 has 14 residues. The germline V gene encodes CDR1 SNHLY and CDR2 FYNNEI. V shed 4 bases and J shed 4 bases, with 13 bases lying between them. CDR3 bases: TGTGCCAGCAGTGTGGACCAAACCCCAGAGACCCAGTACTTC. The encoded protein is CASSVDQTPETQYF.

This sequence joins TRBV28 and TRBJ2-7; D call uncertain. Trimming pared 3 bases from V and 3 bases from J, leaving 12 bases between. From germline, CDR1 is MDHEN and CDR2 SYDVKM. The CDR3 has 14 residues. The CDR3 DNA follows: TGTGCCAGCAGTTTTTCATGGGGATACTACGAGCAGTACTTC. Protein sequence: CASSFSWGYYEQYF.

This clone ranks as large. The chain recombines TRBV7-8 with TRBJ1-2; 8 positions agree with TRBD1. CDR3 size: 13 residues. V was pared by 3 bases and J by 7 bases, with 4 bases of the junction left unmatched. Germline V gene lookup returns CDR1 SGHVS and CDR2 FQNEAQ. This CDR3 is CASSFGQGGGYTF. CDR3 bases: TGTGCCAGCAGCTTTGGACAGGGTGGTGGCTACACCTTC.

The J gene is TRBJ2-3, the V gene TRBV7-3; TRBD2 matches at 10 bases. Germline loops: CDR1 SGHTA, CDR2 FQGTGA. The CDR3 covers 15 residues. Losses at the gene ends were 2 bases for V and 1 base for J; bases not matched to a gene: 0. The CDR3 protein is CASSLGTSGTDTQYF. The CDR3 DNA reads as TGTGCCAGCAGCTTAGGGACTAGCGGCACAGATACGCAGTATTTT.

This chain joins TRBV10-2 and TRBJ1-5; maybe TRBD1 (5 bases). Per the germline V gene, CDR1 is WSHSY and CDR2 is SAAADI. CDR3 length: 15 residues. Between the trimmed V and J ends, which lost 2 bases and 4 bases, there was a span of 12 bases. The CDR3 region has the DNA TGCGCCAGCAGTGAGGTGCAGGGAGGGAATCAGCCCCAGCATTTT. Protein product: CASSEVQGGNQPQHF.

This clone was found a few times. The chain couples TRBV18 to TRBJ1-1; no firm D call. Trimming cost V 2 bases and J 11 bases, with 9 bases left between them. The germline CDR1 and CDR2 sequences are KGHSH and LQKENI. The CDR3 is 11 amino acids. In DNA, the CDR3 is TGTGCCAGCTCACCAGAAGGGAGGGCTTTCTTT. It is translated as CASSPEGRAFF.

The chain combines TRBV19 with TRBJ1-5; 11 bases match TRBD1. The CDR3 totals 15 residues. Trimming cost V 4 bases and J 2 bases; bases outside gene matches: 1. Germline-derived CDR1 and CDR2 are LNHDA and SQIVND (reference sequence). The CDR3 DNA reads TGTGCCAGTAGTAGGACAGGGGGCGGCAATCAGCCCCAGCATTTT. The encoded protein is CASSRTGGGNQPQHF.